This is a list of T cell receptor beta chains from one sample in a study of T cell repertoires in cytomegalovirus infection. TCRdb re-analysed the reads in MiXCR, keeping a single row per CDR3 protein. The data show almost 500,000 distinct CDR3 sequences, around 10% seen once. The sequenced sample was PBMCs. Receptors were obtained from a human donor in good health (CMV status not recorded). Some clones in this sample may be carry-over from other donors' samples. Both conserved end residues are trimmed from each CDR3. Each record gives: V gene, J gene, clone size, CDR3 protein. Only some rows state a clone size, as once, few, many or a class for expanded clones.

>TRBV6-1|TRBJ1-2|many
ATRGHNYGYT
>TRBV5-3|TRBJ1-1|-
ASSIWGAGWTEAF
>TRBV9|TRBJ2-2|-
ASSVGALAATGELF
>TRBV7-7|TRBJ2-7|many
ASSLALKGEQY
>TRBV19|TRBJ1-4|many
ASSARGFPTNEKLF
>TRBV10-3|TRBJ2-3|many
ASSDRTSLTDTQY
>TRBV12-3/TRBV12-4|TRBJ1-3|-
ASSRQVGNTIY
>TRBV5-6|TRBJ2-2|many
ASSVLLRDTGELF
>TRBV20-1|TRBJ2-7|few
SATTPTYEQY
>TRBV19|TRBJ1-1|-
ASAARGRVAEAF
>TRBV18|TRBJ1-1|-
ASSLTGAPLYTEAF
>TRBV10-3|TRBJ1-5|few
AISDAGTGGNQPQH
>TRBV6-1|TRBJ2-4|many
ASSEVEAGGKNIQY
>TRBV7-9|TRBJ1-5|few
ASSLGSGGLDQPQH
>TRBV5-4|TRBJ2-3|many
ASSQKLAGASDTQY
>TRBV7-2|TRBJ1-1|many
ASSLTGSTEAF
>TRBV9|TRBJ2-1|many
ASSVRQETYNEQF
>TRBV7-8|TRBJ2-3|many
ASIPRWEGWADTQY
>TRBV7-2|TRBJ2-3|many
ASSSDGERGADTQY
>TRBV24-1|TRBJ2-1|many
ATSDFTDRGYEQF
>TRBV30|TRBJ1-2|few
AGTGGENYGYT
>TRBV6-5|TRBJ2-5|many
ASSYPSRQETQY
>TRBV4-1|TRBJ2-3|-
ASRQGSSTDTQY
>TRBV4-1|TRBJ1-1|-
ASSHSPGGPNTEAF
>TRBV7-2|TRBJ2-1|-
ALKAGANYNEQF
>TRBV7-9|TRBJ1-3|many
ASSLDKRGNTIY
>TRBV6-5|TRBJ2-1|many
ASSYRLAPSENEQF
>TRBV20-1|TRBJ2-1|-
SASSSGGPYNEQF
>TRBV4-2|TRBJ2-2|many
ASSQGPFGGMNTGELF
>TRBV6-5|TRBJ1-3|-
ASSRGMSGNTIY
>TRBV29-1|TRBJ1-1|many
SVGQGRTEAF
>TRBV7-2|TRBJ1-2|many
ASSLMARGYT
>TRBV7-3|TRBJ2-5|few
ASSLSSWETQY
>TRBV19|TRBJ1-5|many
ASRTPRGQPYSNQPQH
>TRBV28|TRBJ2-2|many
ASPSVTGELF
>TRBV5-4|TRBJ2-3|-
ASSPQGPTQY
>TRBV7-3|TRBJ2-1|many
ASSFNSRGGEQF
>TRBV19|TRBJ2-1|many
ASSSGSDYNEQF
>TRBV27|TRBJ2-1|few
ASSSTLAGGNNEQF
>TRBV7-9|TRBJ2-6|few
ASSLLFQGGYSGANVLT
>TRBV7-3|TRBJ2-7|-
ASSLGPGPYEQY
>TRBV11-3|TRBJ1-2|few
ASSLGSPGQDAAE
>TRBV6-2/TRBV6-3|TRBJ2-7|-
ASSSGGAGSYEQY
>TRBV24-1|TRBJ1-5|few
ATSHGGGNQPQH
>TRBV19|TRBJ2-2|few
ASSWFGGGDTGELF